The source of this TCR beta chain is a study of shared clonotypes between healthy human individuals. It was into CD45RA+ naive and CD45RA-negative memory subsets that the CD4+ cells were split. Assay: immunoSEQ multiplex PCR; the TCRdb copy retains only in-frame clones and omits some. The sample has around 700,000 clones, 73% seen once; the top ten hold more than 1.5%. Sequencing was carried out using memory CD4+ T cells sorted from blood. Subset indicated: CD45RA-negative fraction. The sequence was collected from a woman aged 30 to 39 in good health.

This CDR3 is CASSLSLADTDTQYF. The CDR3 region has the DNA TGTGCCAGCAGTTTATCCCTAGCTGATACAGATACGCAGTATTTT. The chain links TRBV27 to TRBJ2-3, with D possibly TRBD2 on 5 matching bases. Trimming removed 0 bases at V and 3 bases at J, with 10 bases between. This CDR3 is 15 amino acids long. CDR1 and CDR2 (germline): MNHEY, SMNVEV (reference sequence).